The 11 T cell receptor beta chains below come from one sample, sequenced in a study of beta chain features in type 1 diabetes. The study, taken as a whole, reports: When Type 1 diabetes patients were examined, their TCRB CDR3s proved moderately but significantly shorter in all four CD4+ subsets.

Expressed TCRB transcripts were sequenced because the entire RNA isolate underwent reverse transcription. Produced via immunoSEQ multiplex PCR; TCRdb's table is partial and in-frame only. Of under 850,000 clones in the sample, 10% to 15% were seen once. Their antigens remain unidentified. The sample comprised naive CD4+ T cells from blood. The receptors stem from a man younger than 35 with type 1 diabetes.

This clone was found a few times. The V gene is TRBV5-1, the J gene TRBJ2-7, with 8 nucleotides matching TRBD1. Germline assignment: CDR1 SGHRS and CDR2 YFSETQ. The length of the CDR3 is 15 residues. With 3 bases clipped from V and 2 bases from J, the junction kept 7 bases outside the gene matches. CDR3 protein: CASSSGQVVTYEQYF. The CDR3 bases are TGCGCCAGCAGCTCGGGACAGGTGGTAACCTACGAGCAGTACTTC. Variable domain in full (rest from reference TRBV5-1 and TRBJ2-7): KAGVTQTPRYLIKTRGQQVTLSCSPISGHRSVSWYQQTPGQGLQFLFEYFSETQRNKGNFPGRFSGRQFSNSRSEMNVSTLELGDSALYLCASSSGQVVTYEQYFGPGTRLTVT.

The chain couples TRBV7-9 to TRBJ1-2; 7 nucleotides match TRBD1. With V trimmed by 5 bases and J by 0 bases, 6 bases remained unmatched. This CDR3 contains 15 residues. Germline values: CDR1 SEHNR, CDR2 FQNEAQ (reference sequence). CDR3 coding DNA: TGTGCCAGCAGCGTGGACAGGTGGTCTAACTATGGCTACACCTTC. This translates into CASSVDRWSNYGYTF.

The J gene is TRBJ1-1, the V gene TRBV18; D ambiguous. Trimming removed 4 bases at V and 3 bases at J, with 18 bases between. Per the germline V gene, CDR1 is KGHSH and CDR2 is LQKENI. CDR3 length equals 16 residues. The DNA of the CDR3 is TGTGCCAGCTCACGCGAGTCCGGGCTTACCGACACTGAAGCTTTCTTT. Translation: CASSRESGLTDTEAFF.

This clone was counted between two and nine times. The chain employs TRBV6-5 and TRBJ1-6; D call uncertain. Trimming removed 6 bases at V and 9 bases at J, with 9 bases between. Germline CDR1 reads MNHEY; CDR2 reads SVGAGI. The CDR3 runs 12 residues. DNA for the CDR3: TGTGCCAGCAGCCTCCCTGCTTCACCCCTCCACTTT. Protein sequence: CASSLPASPLHF.

This clone turned up a few times. Different DNA sequences within this sample yield the same CDR3. V is TRBV29-1 and J is TRBJ2-7, with TRBD1 matching over 8 bases. The length of the CDR3 is 13 residues. V lost 6 bases to trimming and J lost 2 bases; unmatched junction nucleotides: 6. The germline gives CDR1 SQVTM, CDR2 ANQGSEA. CDR3 loop: CSVAGTGTYEQYF. Here the CDR3 DNA reads TGCAGCGTGGCAGGGACAGGAACCTACGAGCAGTACTTC.

A word on this clone: The identical CDR3 is also encoded by other nucleotide sequences in the sample. The chain has TRBV10-3 and TRBJ1-1; D remains unclear. Germline V gives CDR1 ENHRY, CDR2 SYGVKD. Trimming cost V 6 bases and J 1 base, with 9 bases left between them. The length of the CDR3 is 13 residues. In DNA, the CDR3 is TGTGCCATCAGCGAAACAGAGAACACTGAAGCTTTCTTT. Amino acid sequence: CAISETENTEAFF.

This clone was seen a handful of times. J is TRBJ2-7 and V is TRBV30, with D perhaps given as TRBD1 or TRBD2 (6 bases each). V lost 8 bases to trimming and J lost 1 base, with 21 bases between them. The CDR3 is 15 residues long. Germline V CDR1 and CDR2: GTSNPN, SVGIG (reference sequence). DNA for the CDR3: TGTGCCGGCCACAGGAGGGGGGCCCGATCCTACGAGCAGTACTTC. It translates to CAGHRRGARSYEQYF.

The rearrangement uses TRBV11-2 and TRBJ2-7; 12 positions match TRBD2. Germline trimming cut 4 bases from V and 4 bases from J; bases unmatched to any gene: 2. Germline values: CDR1 SGHAT, CDR2 FQNNGV. The CDR3 loop spans 14 amino acids. The CDR3 reads CASSSTSGGYEQYF. CDR3 nucleotide sequence: TGTGCCAGCAGCTCTACTAGCGGGGGGTACGAGCAGTACTTC.

The chain links TRBV9 to TRBJ2-1; 11 bases are shared with TRBD1. Germline assignment: CDR1 SGDLS and CDR2 YYNGEE. The V gene end was trimmed by 4 bases and the J gene end by 7 bases; junction bases not matched to a gene: 7. The CDR3 consists of 15 residues. The CDR3 protein is CASSPGQGAENEQFF. CDR3 in DNA: TGTGCCAGCAGCCCCGGACAGGGGGCGGAAAATGAGCAGTTCTTC.

This chain connects TRBV6-5 to TRBJ1-5; TRBD1 agrees at 7 bases. With V trimmed by 6 bases and J by 5 bases, 7 bases remained unmatched. The CDR3 runs 14 residues. CDR1 is MNHEY and CDR2 is SVGAGI in the germline V gene. The CDR3 DNA is TGTGCCAGCAGCCCAAGACAGGGCCATCAGCCCCAGCATTTT. It encodes CASSPRQGHQPQHF.

This rearrangement joins TRBV9 to TRBJ2-3; 8 bases are shared with TRBD1. The CDR3 is 15 amino acids. The germline V gene encodes CDR1 SGDLS and CDR2 YYNGEE. Losses at the gene ends were 2 bases for V and 2 bases for J; bases not matched to a gene: 4. The CDR3 region has the DNA TGTGCCAGCAGCGTGGGGACAGGTGCCACAGATACGCAGTATTTT. Amino acid sequence: CASSVGTGATDTQYF.